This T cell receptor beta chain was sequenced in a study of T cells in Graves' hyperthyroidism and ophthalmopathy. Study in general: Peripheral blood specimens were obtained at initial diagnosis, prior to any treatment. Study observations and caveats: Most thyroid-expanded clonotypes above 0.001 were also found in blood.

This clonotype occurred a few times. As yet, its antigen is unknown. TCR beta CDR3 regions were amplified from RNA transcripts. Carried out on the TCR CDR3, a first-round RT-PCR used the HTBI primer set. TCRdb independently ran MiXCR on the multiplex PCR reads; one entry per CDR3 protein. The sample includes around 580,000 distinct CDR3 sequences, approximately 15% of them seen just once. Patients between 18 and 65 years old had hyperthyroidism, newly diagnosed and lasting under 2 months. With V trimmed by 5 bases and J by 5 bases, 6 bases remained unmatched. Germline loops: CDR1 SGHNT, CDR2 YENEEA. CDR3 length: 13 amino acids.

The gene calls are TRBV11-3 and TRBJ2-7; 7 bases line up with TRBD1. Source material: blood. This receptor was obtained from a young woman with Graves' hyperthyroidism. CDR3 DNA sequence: TGTGCCAGCAGCGCAGGGGGAAGAGACGAGCAGTACTTC. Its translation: CASSAGGRDEQYF.